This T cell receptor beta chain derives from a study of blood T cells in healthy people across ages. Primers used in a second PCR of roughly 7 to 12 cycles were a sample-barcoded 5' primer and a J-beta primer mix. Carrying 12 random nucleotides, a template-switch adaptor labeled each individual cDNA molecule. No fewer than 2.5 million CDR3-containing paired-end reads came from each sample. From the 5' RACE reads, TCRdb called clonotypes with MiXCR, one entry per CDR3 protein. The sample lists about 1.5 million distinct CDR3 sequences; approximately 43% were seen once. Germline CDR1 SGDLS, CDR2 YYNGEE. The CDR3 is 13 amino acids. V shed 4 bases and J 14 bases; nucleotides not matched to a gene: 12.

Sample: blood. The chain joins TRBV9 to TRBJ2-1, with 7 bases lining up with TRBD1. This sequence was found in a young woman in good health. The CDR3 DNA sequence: TGTGCCAGCAGCCTATCGACGGACAGGTTCAAGTTCTTC. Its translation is CASSLSTDRFKFF.